These 28 T cell receptor beta chains were all obtained from the same sample, sequenced in a study of STAT3 mutations in large granular lymphocyte leukemia. Study-wide results and limits: At least one immunodominant TCR beta clonotype appeared in every T-cell large granular lymphocyte leukemia patient.

Some clones are missing from TCRdb's copy, which holds only in-frame ones; the method was immunoSEQ multiplex PCR. The sample contains 10,000 to 15,000 clones, 88% of which appear only once. Their cognate antigens are unknown. The material sequenced was PBMCs. The receptors were gathered from a human donor with T large granular lymphocyte leukemia. Some clones in this sample may be carry-over from other donors' samples.

The CDR3 nucleotides read TGTGCCAGCAGCAGACAGGGAATTGCCTACGAGCAGTACGTC. This codes for CASSRQGIAYEQYV. The chain joins TRBV5-6 to TRBJ2-7; 7 nucleotides line up with TRBD1. The V gene end was trimmed by 4 bases and the J gene end by 2 bases; junction bases not matched to a gene: 6. Looked up from germline, CDR1 is SGHDT and CDR2 is YYEEEE. This CDR3 spans 14 amino acids.

The rearrangement uses TRBV6-6 and TRBJ2-1; D possibly matches TRBD1 or TRBD2 (5 bases each). V was pared by 8 bases and J by 0 bases, with 11 bases between. Germline values: CDR1 MNHNY, CDR2 SVGAGI (reference sequence). The CDR3 covers 14 residues. The DNA of the CDR3 is TGTGCCAGCCGAGAGGGGAGCTCCTACAATGAGCAGTTCTTC. Translating it yields CASREGSSYNEQFF.

The V and J genes are TRBV6-5 and TRBJ2-2; 9 positions match TRBD1. This CDR3 contains 14 residues. V lost 7 bases and J lost 5; bases outside the gene matches: 5. Germline values: CDR1 MNHEY, CDR2 SVGAGI. The CDR3 reads CASKRDRETGELFF. The CDR3 region has the DNA TGTGCCAGCAAGAGGGACAGGGAAACCGGGGAGCTGTTTTTT.

This sequence joins TRBV7-2 and TRBJ2-3; TRBD1 matches at 11 bases. The J segment lost 6 bases and the V segment lost 6 bases, leaving 11 bases of the junction unmatched. This CDR3 spans 16 amino acids. Germline CDR1 and CDR2: SGHTA and FQGNSA. The CDR3 nucleotides read TGTGCCAGCAGTCCTACCGGGACAGGGGGTTCGGATACGCAGTATTTT. Protein: CASSPTGTGGSDTQYF.

The J gene is TRBJ2-1, the V gene TRBV20-1, with 7 bases matching TRBD2. With 2 bases clipped from V and 13 bases from J, the junction kept 5 bases outside the gene matches. Germline values: CDR1 DFQATT, CDR2 SNEGSKA (reference sequence). The CDR3 consists of 11 residues. CDR3 amino acids: CSARLAAQQFF. The DNA of the CDR3 is TGCAGTGCTAGACTAGCGGCACAACAGTTCTTC.

The chain links TRBV5-1 to TRBJ1-1, with 10 bases matching TRBD1. J was trimmed by 2 bases and V by 7 bases; bases with no gene match: 5. In germline, CDR1 is SGHRS, CDR2 YFSETQ. The CDR3 is 14 amino acids. The CDR3, as DNA: TGCGCCAGCGGACAGGGGGATATAAACACTGAAGCTTTCTTT. This encodes CASGQGDINTEAFF.

This rearrangement joins TRBV5-1 to TRBJ1-1; D is perhaps TRBD1 (6 bases). CDR3 length equals 14 residues. Germline values: CDR1 SGHRS, CDR2 YFSETQ. Trimming took off 3 bases at V and 2 bases at J, with 11 bases between the two ends. The CDR3: CASSSDSLNTEAFF. The CDR3 DNA follows: TGCGCCAGCAGCTCGGACAGCTTAAACACTGAAGCTTTCTTT.

This clone was seen just once. The genes are TRBV30 and TRBJ2-7, with D tentatively TRBD1 (5 bases). CDR3 length: 13 residues. The germline V and J ends were trimmed by 7 bases and 2 bases, with 15 bases remaining between them. From germline, CDR1 is GTSNPN and CDR2 SVGIG (reference sequence). For the CDR3, the DNA is TGTGCCTCCCAAGCAGGGCCAGCCTACGAGCAGTACTTC. Amino acid sequence: CASQAGPAYEQYF.

The rearrangement links TRBV20-1 to TRBJ1-1, with a possible D match to TRBD1 (6 bases). The CDR3 covers 11 residues. The germline V gene has CDR1 DFQATT and CDR2 SNEGSKA (reference sequence). V lost 7 bases and J 4 bases, leaving 10 bases between the germline ends. Here the CDR3 reads CSGGGGTEAFF. The CDR3 nucleotides are TGCAGTGGGGGAGGGGGCACTGAAGCTTTCTTT.

The V gene is TRBV16, the J gene TRBJ1-3; unclear D gene. The CDR3 consists of 16 residues. Germline CDR1 KGHSY, CDR2 FQNENV. V was cut by 1 base and J by 3 bases, with 13 bases left in between. The CDR3 is CASSQWTNSVGNTIYF. The CDR3, as DNA: TGTGCCAGCAGCCAATGGACCAACAGTGTTGGAAACACCATATATTTT.

The chain uses TRBV28 and TRBJ1-6; D possibly corresponds to TRBD1 (5 bases). Germline V gene data show CDR1 as MDHEN and CDR2 as SYDVKM. V was trimmed by 3 bases and J by 7 bases, leaving 16 bases between them. The CDR3 is 16 residues long. The CDR3 here is CASSFRQGVRNSPLHF. The DNA for the CDR3 is TGTGCCAGCAGTTTCCGTCAGGGAGTTCGGAATTCACCCCTCCACTTT.

This chain connects TRBV19 to TRBJ1-1; 7 bases are shared with TRBD1. V was pared by 7 bases and J by 3 bases, with 14 bases of the junction left unmatched. Germline V gene data show CDR1 as LNHDA and CDR2 as SQIVND (reference sequence). The CDR3 is made up of 16 amino acids. The CDR3 sequence: CASKRRRGPLDTEAFF. For the CDR3, the DNA is TGTGCCAGTAAAAGGAGGAGGGGGCCCCTTGACACTGAAGCTTTCTTT.

The chain carries TRBV5-1 and TRBJ2-1; D is perhaps TRBD2 (6 bases). The CDR3 contains 15 residues. Per the germline V gene, CDR1 is SGHRS and CDR2 is YFSETQ. Trimming stripped 5 bases from V and 1 base from J, with 13 bases between. CDR3 coding DNA: TGCGCCAGCAGTCTCGGCGGGGCGTCCTACAATGAGCAGTTCTTC. Its translation: CASSLGGASYNEQFF. Full variable domain (outside the CDR3, taken from reference TRBV5-1 and TRBJ2-1): KAGVTQTPRYLIKTRGQQVTLSCSPISGHRSVSWYQQTPGQGLQFLFEYFSETQRNKGNFPGRFSGRQFSNSRSEMNVSTLELGDSALYLCASSLGGASYNEQFFGPGTRLTVL.

V usage is TRBV6-6 and J usage is TRBJ2-7; possibly TRBD1 for D (6 bases). The germline gives CDR1 MNHNY, CDR2 SVGAGI (reference sequence). The CDR3 runs 14 residues. Between the trimmed V and J ends, which lost 7 bases and 3 bases, there was a span of 16 bases. CDR3 sequence: CASTPGDISYEQYF. The DNA of the CDR3 is TGTGCCAGCACCCCAGGGGACATCAGCTACGAGCAGTACTTC.

The V and J genes are TRBV18 and TRBJ1-4; no clear D. The CDR3 totals 15 residues. Germline V gives CDR1 KGHSH, CDR2 LQKENI. V was trimmed by 1 base and J by 7 bases, leaving 13 bases between them. Here the CDR3 DNA reads TGTGCCAGCTCACCACGCGGCCAGGAGGGTGAAAAACTGTTTTTT. Translating it yields CASSPRGQEGEKLFF.

The chain links TRBV19 to TRBJ1-4; the D gene is possibly TRBD1 (6 bases). The V gene's germline CDR1 is LNHDA and CDR2 SQIVND (reference sequence). The V and J ends lost 9 bases and 7 bases respectively, with 15 bases between them. CDR3 length equals 13 residues. CDR3 nucleotides: TGTGCCAGCGGCTTGGGGACATTTGAAAAACTGTTTTTT. This encodes CASGLGTFEKLFF.

The chain recombines TRBV28 with TRBJ1-1, with 7 nucleotides matching TRBD1. Losses at the gene ends were 2 bases for V and 5 bases for J; bases not matched to a gene: 5. This CDR3 has 14 amino acids. The germline CDR1 and CDR2 sequences are MDHEN and SYDVKM. In DNA, the CDR3 is TGTGCCAGCAGTTTAATAGGGGGCCGGACTGAAGCTTTCTTT. Its protein is CASSLIGGRTEAFF.

The rearrangement links TRBV9 to TRBJ2-7; no clear D. The CDR3 has 12 residues. The V gene's germline CDR1 is SGDLS and CDR2 YYNGEE. Trimming took off 3 bases at V and 5 bases at J, with 9 bases between the two ends. As DNA, the CDR3 is TGTGCCAGCAGCGGATTAGAGGACGAGCAGTACTTC. It translates to CASSGLEDEQYF.

Here the CDR3 DNA reads TGTGCCAGCAGCTCCGACAGATCCTACGAGCAGTACGTC. Amino acids: CASSSDRSYEQYV. This chain links TRBV5-6 with TRBJ2-7; weak D call: TRBD1 (5 bases). The CDR3 extends over 13 amino acids. V was trimmed by 3 bases and J by 1 base, leaving 8 bases between them. Looked up from germline, CDR1 is SGHDT and CDR2 is YYEEEE.

In its sample, this clone was seen once. This chain uses TRBV6-6 with TRBJ2-7; D unresolved. The CDR3 consists of 13 residues. Trimming removed 4 bases from V and 3 bases from J, with 10 bases in between. CDR1 MNHNY and CDR2 SVGAGI come from the germline V gene (reference sequence). The CDR3, as DNA: TGTGCCAGCAGTTCGACGCTAGGCTACGAGCAGTACTTC. Amino acids: CASSSTLGYEQYF.

The V call is TRBV6-5, the J call TRBJ2-7; D is unclear. The CDR3 has 10 residues. V was pared by 2 bases and J by 8 bases, with 4 bases between. Germline loops: CDR1 MNHEY, CDR2 SVGAGI. The CDR3 loop reads CASSYPQQYF. The CDR3, as DNA: TGTGCCAGCAGTTACCCGCAGCAGTACTTC.

This chain connects TRBV4-1 to TRBJ2-4; D call uncertain. The CDR3 covers 17 residues. CDR1 is MGHRA and CDR2 is YSYEKL in the germline V gene. V was clipped by 0 bases and J by 2 bases, with 14 bases between them. The CDR3 protein is CASSQEATLGSKNIQYF. The CDR3 DNA is TGCGCCAGCAGCCAAGAAGCGACACTCGGCTCCAAAAACATTCAGTACTTC.

V gene TRBV27 combines with J gene TRBJ2-5; D is unresolved. Germline V lookup: CDR1 MNHEY, CDR2 SMNVEV (reference sequence). The V and J ends lost 0 bases and 5 bases respectively, with 4 bases between them. This CDR3 is 12 amino acids long. The CDR3 protein is CASSLSGETQYF. CDR3 coding DNA: TGTGCCAGCAGTTTATCGGGGGAGACCCAGTACTTC.

This sequence joins TRBV7-9 and TRBJ1-1; 11 bases match TRBD1. The CDR3 is 14 amino acids. CDR1 is SEHNR, CDR2 FQNEAQ, per germline (reference sequence). V lost 5 bases to trimming and J lost 11 bases; unmatched junction nucleotides: 10. CDR3 in amino acids: CASSPRTGTGGAFF. In DNA form, the CDR3 reads TGTGCCAGCAGCCCACGGACCGGGACAGGGGGTGCTTTCTTT.

This sequence joins TRBV6-5 and TRBJ1-1, with 8 bases lining up with TRBD1. Germline lookup yields CDR1 MNHEY and CDR2 SVGAGI. The length of the CDR3 is 15 residues. Germline trimming cut 6 bases from V and 0 bases from J; bases unmatched to any gene: 6. Here the CDR3 DNA reads TGTGCCAGCAGCCGGGGACAGGTCATGAACACTGAAGCTTTCTTT. Translation: CASSRGQVMNTEAFF.

The chain has TRBV6-6 and TRBJ2-7; no reliable D call. V dropped 0 bases and J dropped 3 bases, with 9 bases sitting between them. Germline V gives CDR1 MNHNY, CDR2 SVGAGI (reference sequence). The CDR3 spans 14 residues. CDR3 nucleotide sequence: TGTGCCAGCAGTTACTCCAACAGTGACTACGAGCAGTACTTC. This sequence encodes CASSYSNSDYEQYF.

This clone was recorded only once. The chain carries TRBV28 and TRBJ2-5, with 12 positions matching TRBD2. Per germline, CDR1 MDHEN and CDR2 SYDVKM. V shed 5 bases, J shed 5 bases, and the junction held 6 bases outside the gene matches. This CDR3 has 15 amino acids. The CDR3 bases are TGTGCCAGCAGTCCCGGACTAGCGGGAAGCGAGACCCAGTACTTC. Translation: CASSPGLAGSETQYF.

The chain uses TRBV7-2 and TRBJ1-1; 10 nucleotides align to TRBD1. With V trimmed by 5 bases and J by 5 bases, 8 bases remained unmatched. The germline V gene encodes CDR1 SGHTA and CDR2 FQGNSA. The CDR3 is 15 residues long. The CDR3 sequence: CASSLTGQGRTEAFF. The CDR3 region has the DNA TGTGCCAGCAGCCTTACGGGACAGGGGAGGACTGAAGCTTTCTTT.